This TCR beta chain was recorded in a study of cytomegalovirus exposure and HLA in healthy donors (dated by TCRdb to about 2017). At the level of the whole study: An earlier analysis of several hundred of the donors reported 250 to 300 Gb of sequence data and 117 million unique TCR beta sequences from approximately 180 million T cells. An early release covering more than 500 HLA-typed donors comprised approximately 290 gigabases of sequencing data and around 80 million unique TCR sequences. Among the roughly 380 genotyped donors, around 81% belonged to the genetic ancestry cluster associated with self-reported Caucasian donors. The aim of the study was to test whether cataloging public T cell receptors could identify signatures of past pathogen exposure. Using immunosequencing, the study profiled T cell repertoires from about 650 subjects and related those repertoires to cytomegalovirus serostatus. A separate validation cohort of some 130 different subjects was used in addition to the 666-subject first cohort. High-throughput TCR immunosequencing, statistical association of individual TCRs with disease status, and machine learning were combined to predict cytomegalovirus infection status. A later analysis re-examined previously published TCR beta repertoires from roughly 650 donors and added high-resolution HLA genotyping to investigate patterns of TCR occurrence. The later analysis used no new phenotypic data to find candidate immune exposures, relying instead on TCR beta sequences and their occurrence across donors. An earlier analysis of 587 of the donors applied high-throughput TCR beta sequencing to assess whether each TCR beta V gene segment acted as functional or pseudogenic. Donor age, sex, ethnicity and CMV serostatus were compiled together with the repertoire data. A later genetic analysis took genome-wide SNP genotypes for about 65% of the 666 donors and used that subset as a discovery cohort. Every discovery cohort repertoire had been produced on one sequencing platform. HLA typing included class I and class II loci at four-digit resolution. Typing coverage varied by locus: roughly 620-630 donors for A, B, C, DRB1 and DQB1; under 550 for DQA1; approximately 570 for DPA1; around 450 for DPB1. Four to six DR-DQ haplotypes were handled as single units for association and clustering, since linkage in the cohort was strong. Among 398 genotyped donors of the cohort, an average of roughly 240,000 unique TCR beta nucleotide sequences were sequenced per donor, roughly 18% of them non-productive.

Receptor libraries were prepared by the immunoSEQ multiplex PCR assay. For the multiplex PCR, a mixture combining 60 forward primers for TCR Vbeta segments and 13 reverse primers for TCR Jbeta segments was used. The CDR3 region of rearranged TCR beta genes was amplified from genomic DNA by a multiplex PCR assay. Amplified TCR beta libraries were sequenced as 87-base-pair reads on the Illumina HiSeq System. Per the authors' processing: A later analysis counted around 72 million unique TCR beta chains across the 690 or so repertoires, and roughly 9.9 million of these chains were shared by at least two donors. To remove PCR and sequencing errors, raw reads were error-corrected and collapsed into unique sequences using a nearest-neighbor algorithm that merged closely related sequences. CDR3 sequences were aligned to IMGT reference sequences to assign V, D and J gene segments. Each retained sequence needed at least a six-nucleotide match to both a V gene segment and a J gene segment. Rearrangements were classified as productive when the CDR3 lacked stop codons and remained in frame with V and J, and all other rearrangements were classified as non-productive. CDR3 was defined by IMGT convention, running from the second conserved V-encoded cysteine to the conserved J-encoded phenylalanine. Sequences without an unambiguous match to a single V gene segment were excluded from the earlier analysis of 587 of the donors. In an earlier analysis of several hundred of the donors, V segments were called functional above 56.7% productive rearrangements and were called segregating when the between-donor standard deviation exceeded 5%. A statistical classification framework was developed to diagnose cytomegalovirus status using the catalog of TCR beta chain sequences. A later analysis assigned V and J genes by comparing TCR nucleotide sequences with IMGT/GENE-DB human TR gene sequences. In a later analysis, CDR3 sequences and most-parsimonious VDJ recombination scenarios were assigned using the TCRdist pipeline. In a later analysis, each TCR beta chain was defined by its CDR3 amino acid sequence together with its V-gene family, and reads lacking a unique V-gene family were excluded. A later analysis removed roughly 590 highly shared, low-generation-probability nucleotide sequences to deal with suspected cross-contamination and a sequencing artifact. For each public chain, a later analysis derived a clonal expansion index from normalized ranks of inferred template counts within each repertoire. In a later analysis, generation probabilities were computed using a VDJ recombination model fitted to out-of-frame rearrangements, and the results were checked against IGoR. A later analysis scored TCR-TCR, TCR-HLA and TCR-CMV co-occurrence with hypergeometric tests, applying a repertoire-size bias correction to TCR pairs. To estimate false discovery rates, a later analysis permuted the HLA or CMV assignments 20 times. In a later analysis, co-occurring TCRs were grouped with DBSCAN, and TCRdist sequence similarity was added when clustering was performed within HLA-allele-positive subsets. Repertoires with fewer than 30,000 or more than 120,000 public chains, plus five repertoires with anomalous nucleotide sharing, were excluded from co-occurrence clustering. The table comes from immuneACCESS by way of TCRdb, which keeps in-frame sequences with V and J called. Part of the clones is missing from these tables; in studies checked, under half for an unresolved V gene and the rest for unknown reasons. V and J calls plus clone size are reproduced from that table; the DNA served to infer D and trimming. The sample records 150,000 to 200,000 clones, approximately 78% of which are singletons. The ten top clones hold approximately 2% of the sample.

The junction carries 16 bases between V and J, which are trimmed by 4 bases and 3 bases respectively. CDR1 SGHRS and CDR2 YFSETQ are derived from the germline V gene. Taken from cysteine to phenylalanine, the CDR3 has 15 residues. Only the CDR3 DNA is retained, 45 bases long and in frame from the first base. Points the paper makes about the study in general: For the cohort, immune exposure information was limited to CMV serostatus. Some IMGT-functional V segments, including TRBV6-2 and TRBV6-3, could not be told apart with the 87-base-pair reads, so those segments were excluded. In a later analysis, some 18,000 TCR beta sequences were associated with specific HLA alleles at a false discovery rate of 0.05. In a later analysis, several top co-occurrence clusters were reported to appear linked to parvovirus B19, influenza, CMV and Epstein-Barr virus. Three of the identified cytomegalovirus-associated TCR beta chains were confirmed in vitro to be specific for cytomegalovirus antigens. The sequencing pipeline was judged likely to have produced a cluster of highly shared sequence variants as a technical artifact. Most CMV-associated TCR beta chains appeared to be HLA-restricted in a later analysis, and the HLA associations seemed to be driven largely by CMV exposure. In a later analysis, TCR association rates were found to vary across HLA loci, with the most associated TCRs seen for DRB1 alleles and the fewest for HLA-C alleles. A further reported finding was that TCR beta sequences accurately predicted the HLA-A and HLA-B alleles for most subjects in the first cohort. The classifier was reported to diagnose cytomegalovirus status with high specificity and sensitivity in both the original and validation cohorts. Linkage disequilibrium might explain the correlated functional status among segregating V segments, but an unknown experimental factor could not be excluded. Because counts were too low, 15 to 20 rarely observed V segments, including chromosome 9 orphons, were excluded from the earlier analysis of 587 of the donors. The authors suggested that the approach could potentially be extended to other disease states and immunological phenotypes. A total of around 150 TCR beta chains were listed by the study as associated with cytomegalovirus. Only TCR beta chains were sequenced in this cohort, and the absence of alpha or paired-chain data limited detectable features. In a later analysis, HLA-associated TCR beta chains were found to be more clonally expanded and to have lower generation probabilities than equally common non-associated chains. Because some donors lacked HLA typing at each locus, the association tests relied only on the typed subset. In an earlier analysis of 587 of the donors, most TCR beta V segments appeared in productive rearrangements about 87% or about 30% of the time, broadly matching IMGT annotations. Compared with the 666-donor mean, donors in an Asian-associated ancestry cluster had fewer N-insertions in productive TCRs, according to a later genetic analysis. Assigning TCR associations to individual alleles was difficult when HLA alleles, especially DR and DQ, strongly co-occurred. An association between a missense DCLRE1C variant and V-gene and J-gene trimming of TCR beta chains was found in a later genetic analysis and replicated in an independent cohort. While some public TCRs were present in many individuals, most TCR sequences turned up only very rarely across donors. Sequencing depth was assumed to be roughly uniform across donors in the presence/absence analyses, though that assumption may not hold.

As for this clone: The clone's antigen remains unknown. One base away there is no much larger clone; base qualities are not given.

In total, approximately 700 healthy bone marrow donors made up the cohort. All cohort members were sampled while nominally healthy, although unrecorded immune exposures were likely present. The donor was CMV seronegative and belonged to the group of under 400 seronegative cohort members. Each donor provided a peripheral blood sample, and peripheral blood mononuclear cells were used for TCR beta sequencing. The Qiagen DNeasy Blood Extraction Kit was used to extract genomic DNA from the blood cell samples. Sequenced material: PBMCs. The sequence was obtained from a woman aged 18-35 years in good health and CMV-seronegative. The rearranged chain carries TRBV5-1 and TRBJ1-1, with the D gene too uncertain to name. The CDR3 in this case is CASSHDRARDTEAFF. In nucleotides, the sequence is TGCGCCAGCAGCCACGATAGGGCGAGGGACACTGAAGCTTTCTTT.